Listed below are T cell receptor beta chains from one sample, sequenced in a study of HIV-infected patients and healthy controls. One entry per CDR3 protein results from TCRdb running MiXCR on the 5' RACE reads. Of some 8,900 distinct CDR3 sequences in the sample, approximately 8.7% were seen once. The sample was blood, taken during antiretroviral therapy. The receptor set was obtained from an adult with HIV infection. The CDR3 runs from the conserved cysteine through the conserved F or W. D genes are given only for firm matches. A clone size is listed for some rows: how often the clone was seen (once, few, many), or a class if it is expanded.

many,TRBJ2-7,TRBV4-1,TRBD1,TGCGCCAGCAGCCAAGGACAGGGGGCTAACGAGCAGTACTTC,CASSQGQGANEQYF
medium-sized,TRBJ1-5,TRBV20-1,NA,TGCAGTGCTAGAGATCCTGAGGGAATGGCCAATCAGCCCCAGCATTTT,CSARDPEGMANQPQHF
once,TRBJ2-2,TRBV11-2,NA,TGTGCCAGCAGCTTACGGCAGGGTGGCACCGGGGAGCTGTTTTTT,CASSLRQGGTGELFF
NA,TRBJ2-1,TRBV10-2,NA,TGCGCCAGCACGACAAGAGCAGACTACAATGAGCAGTTCTTC,CASTTRADYNEQFF
many,TRBJ2-1,TRBV30,NA,TGTGCCTGGAGTGCGGGAGCGGATAAGCAGTTCTTC,CAWSAGADKQFF
medium-sized,TRBJ2-1,TRBV29-1,NA,TGCAGCGTTGATAAGGGTAGCAATGAGCAGTTCTTC,CSVDKGSNEQFF
many,TRBJ1-5,TRBV7-8,NA,TGTGCCAGCAGCGTCGGGACACCAGATCAGCCCCAGCATTTT,CASSVGTPDQPQHF
medium-sized,TRBJ2-3,TRBV27,TRBD1,TGTGCCAGCAGACGGACAGGGGCGGGAGCCGCGGGATCGTTGACAGATACGCAGTATTTT,CASRRTGAGAAGSLTDTQYF
many,TRBJ2-3,TRBV25-1,TRBD1,TGTGCCAGCATGCCGGGGACAGGGGGCCCAGATACGCAGTATTTT,CASMPGTGGPDTQYF
NA,TRBJ1-2,TRBV7-2,NA,TGTGCCAGCACCAAGGAGCAGACAGGTTTTACTTATGGCTACACCTTC,CASTKEQTGFTYGYTF
medium-sized,TRBJ2-3,TRBV5-4,NA,TGTGCCAGCAGCCTTCTCTCCGGGACACCAAAAGCAGATACGCAGTATTTT,CASSLLSGTPKADTQYF
medium-sized,TRBJ2-4,TRBV27,TRBD1,TGTGCCAGCAGTTTATTGGGGACAGGGCTAGCCAAAAACATTCAGTACTTC,CASSLLGTGLAKNIQYF
medium-sized,TRBJ2-5,TRBV29-1,TRBD1,TGCAGCGTTGGGGACAGGGTGGAGACCCAGTACTTC,CSVGDRVETQYF
medium-sized,TRBJ2-3,TRBV7-9,NA,TGTGCCAGCAGCCCCACGGCAGGTACTTCGCAGTATTTT,CASSPTAGTSQYF
many,TRBJ2-7,TRBV30,TRBD2,TGTGCCTTCGTAGGGACTAGCGGGATTTTCTCCTACGAGCAGTACTTC,CAFVGTSGIFSYEQYF
few,TRBJ1-1,TRBV19,NA,TGTGCCAGTACCCTGGGACGGACAAACACTGAAGCTTTCTTT,CASTLGRTNTEAFF
few,TRBJ2-2,TRBV20-1,NA,TGCAGTGCTAGCGGGAGCTCACCCGGGGAGCTGTTTTTT,CSASGSSPGELFF
medium-sized,TRBJ2-1,TRBV20-1,NA,TGCAGTGCTAGAGGGGTACGACTAAGACTCTACAATGAGCAGTTCTTC,CSARGVRLRLYNEQFF
many,TRBJ2-6,TRBV7-2,NA,TGTGCCAGCAGCTTAGCGGGACGGACCTCTGGGGCCAACGTCCTGACTTTC,CASSLAGRTSGANVLTF
medium-sized,TRBJ2-7,TRBV12-3/TRBV12-4,NA,TGTGCCAGCAAAGGAACGGGGCCGAGCTCCTACGAGCAGTACTTC,CASKGTGPSSYEQYF
medium-sized,TRBJ2-1,TRBV19,NA,TGTGCCAGTAATGGGGGAGCCGGGCTCAATGAGCAGTTCTTC,CASNGGAGLNEQFF
medium-sized,TRBJ2-7,TRBV6-6,TRBD1,TGTGCCAGCAGTACCACAGGGGGCGGAAACGAGCAGTACTTC,CASSTTGGGNEQYF
medium-sized,TRBJ2-3,TRBV12-3/TRBV12-4,TRBD2,TGTGCCAGCCACCCCGTGGACGGGCTAGCGGGAACCACAGATACGCAGTATTTT,CASHPVDGLAGTTDTQYF
many,TRBJ2-7,TRBV20-1,TRBD1,TGCAGTGCTAATGTTATCCAGGGGGCCTACGAGCAGTACTTC,CSANVIQGAYEQYF
NA,TRBJ1-2,TRBV29-1,NA,TGCAGCGTTTTTTCCAAAAACTATGGCTACACCTTC,CSVFSKNYGYTF
NA,TRBJ2-7,TRBV7-9,TRBD1,TGTGCCAGCAGCTATACCCTACAGGGGGCGTCTCTATTC,CASSYTLQGASLF
once,TRBJ1-6,TRBV2,TRBD1,TGTGCCAGCGGGACAGGGCTCTATTCACCCCTCCACTTT,CASGTGLYSPLHF
many,TRBJ1-5,TRBV20-1,TRBD1,TGCAGTGCCAACCGGGACAGGGACCAGAGGCGGCCCCAGCATTTT,CSANRDRDQRRPQHF
medium-sized,TRBJ2-3,TRBV20-1,TRBD2,TGCAGTGCTAGAGGGTTTCTAGCGGGGGGGCGGAGGACAGATACGCAGTATTTT,CSARGFLAGGRRTDTQYF
medium-sized,TRBJ1-1,TRBV7-8,NA,TGTGCCAGCAGCTTAGTTAGGGGAGACACTGAAGCTTTCTTT,CASSLVRGDTEAFF
many,TRBJ1-1,TRBV6-5,NA,TGTGCCAGCAGTTACCTCCCTGGGGCCACTGAAGCTTTCTTT,CASSYLPGATEAFF
medium-sized,TRBJ1-4,TRBV7-2,TRBD1,TGTGCCAGCAGTTCCGGGGCCCAGGACAGGAGGGGACTTACCCTAACTTTT,CASSSGAQDRRGLTLTF
many,TRBJ2-3,TRBV20-1,NA,TGCAGTGCTAGAGTAGCTTATTCCACAGATACGCAGTATTTT,CSARVAYSTDTQYF
many,TRBJ2-5,TRBV2,TRBD1,TGTGCCAGCAGTGAAGCGGGCTGGGACAGAAAAGAGACCCAGTACTTC,CASSEAGWDRKETQYF
medium-sized,TRBJ2-3,TRBV2,NA,TGTGCCAGCCTCAAGGGCGGGGGCGAGACAGATACGCAGTATTTT,CASLKGGGETDTQYF
NA,TRBJ1-2,TRBV5-1,NA,TGCGCCAGCAGCTACGGGGGGGCTACCCACTATGGCTACACCTTC,CASSYGGATHYGYTF
medium-sized,TRBJ2-1,TRBV15,NA,TGTGCCACCAGCAGACAAACCTCCGAGGGCAATGAGCAGTTCTTC,CATSRQTSEGNEQFF
medium-sized,TRBJ2-1,TRBV4-2,NA,TGTGCCAGCAGCCAATACAATGAGCAGTTCTTC,CASSQYNEQFF
NA,TRBJ1-2,TRBV28,NA,TGTGCCAGCAGTTTACCTGGCAAAGTCTACACCTTC,CASSLPGKVYTF
medium-sized,TRBJ2-5,TRBV6-2/TRBV6-3,TRBD2,TGTGCCAGCACCGATACTCGGGGGGTTCGAGAGACCCAGTACTTC,CASTDTRGVRETQYF
NA,TRBJ1-2,TRBV19,TRBD1,TGTGCCAGTAGTATAGACTCCGGGACAGCGAATGGCTACACCTTC,CASSIDSGTANGYTF
few,TRBJ2-3,TRBV6-1,NA,TGTGCCAGCAGTGGGCCTGCCCGCACAGATACGCAGTATTTT,CASSGPARTDTQYF
many,TRBJ2-5,TRBV5-6,NA,TGTGCCAGCAGCTTACAGGGACGGGGAGCCCAAGAGACCCAGTACTTC,CASSLQGRGAQETQYF